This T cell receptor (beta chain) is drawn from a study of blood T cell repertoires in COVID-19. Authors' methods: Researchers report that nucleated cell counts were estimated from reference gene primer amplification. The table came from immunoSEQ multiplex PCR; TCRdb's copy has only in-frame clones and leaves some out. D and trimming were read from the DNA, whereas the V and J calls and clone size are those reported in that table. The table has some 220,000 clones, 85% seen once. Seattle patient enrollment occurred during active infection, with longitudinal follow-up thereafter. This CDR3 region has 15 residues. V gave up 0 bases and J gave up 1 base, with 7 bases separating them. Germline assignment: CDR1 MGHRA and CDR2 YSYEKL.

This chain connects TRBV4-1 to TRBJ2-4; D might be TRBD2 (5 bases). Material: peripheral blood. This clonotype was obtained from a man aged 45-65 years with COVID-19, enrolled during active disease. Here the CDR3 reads CASSQEGSAKNIQYF. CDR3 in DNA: TGCGCCAGCAGCCAAGAAGGGAGCGCCAAAAACATTCAGTACTTC.